This T cell receptor (beta chain) was observed in a study of cytotoxic CD8 clonotypes in ibrutinib-treated CLL. As for the study in general: In all, approximately ten patients were relapsed/refractory, approximately 16 were treatment-naive and about 18 were IGHV unmutated.

Overall study results and limits: On treatment, the uncommon public clonotypes contracted or remained stable. A rise in clonality was seen at ibrutinib response, and a fall back toward baseline was seen at progression.

Germline assignment: CDR1 ENHRY and CDR2 SYGVKD. The CDR3 contains 14 residues. J lost 4 bases, V lost 10 bases, and 9 bases had no gene match. Produced via immunoSEQ multiplex PCR; TCRdb's table is partial and in-frame only. The table includes more than 8,500 clones, around 63% detected once. About this clone itself: Its antigen is unknown.

The sequenced sample was PBMCs, obtained before ibrutinib treatment. J is TRBJ1-3 and V is TRBV10-3; 8 bases line up with TRBD1. The origin of this receptor is a human donor with chronic lymphocytic leukemia. DNA for the CDR3: TGTGCCACCCGCCAGGGGGCCGAGGGAAACACCATATATTTT. It encodes CATRQGAEGNTIYF.